This passage covers 20 T cell receptor beta chains from one sample sequenced in a study of blood T cell repertoires in COVID-19. The method was immunoSEQ multiplex PCR; TCRdb's version includes in-frame clones alone and lacks a portion of them. In the table there are fewer than 350,000 clones, around 86% of which are singletons. Sequencing was carried out using PBMCs or T cells enriched from blood (not recorded which). Every receptor here comes from a woman aged 35 to 49 with acute COVID-19.

The J gene is TRBJ2-2, the V gene TRBV5-6; 8 nucleotides match TRBD2. The CDR3 totals 17 residues. Trimming at V came to 0 bases and at J to 6 bases, leaving 10 bases not matched to a gene. Germline assignment: CDR1 SGHDT and CDR2 YYEEEE. CDR3 region: CASSLDGGLVLPGELFF. The CDR3 DNA sequence: TGTGCCAGCAGCTTGGATGGGGGACTAGTGCTCCCCGGGGAGCTGTTTTTT.

The chain combines TRBV29-1 with TRBJ1-2; D is perhaps TRBD1 (5 bases). The germline gives CDR1 SQVTM, CDR2 ANQGSEA. V was clipped by 6 bases and J by 4 bases, with 21 bases between them. The CDR3 has 15 amino acids. This CDR3 reads CSVTKEGKGFYGYTF. In nucleotides, the CDR3 is TGCAGCGTCACGAAGGAGGGGAAAGGCTTCTATGGCTACACCTTC.

The gene calls are TRBV2 and TRBJ2-7; D perhaps matches TRBD1 (7 bases). V lost 7 bases to trimming and J lost 3 bases, with 19 bases between them. The CDR3 spans 15 residues. Per the germline V gene, CDR1 is SNHLY and CDR2 is FYNNEI. The CDR3 nucleotides read TGTGCCAGCACCAATACCAGGGGGGTCAACTACGAGCAGTACTTC. It specifies CASTNTRGVNYEQYF.

This clone came up once. The chain recombines TRBV11-3 with TRBJ2-1, with 8 bases aligning to TRBD2. Germline CDR1 SGHNT, CDR2 YENEEA. Unmatched junction bases numbered 6, after V lost 4 bases and J lost 4 bases. This CDR3 is built from 15 residues. This CDR3 is CASSSAGGAYNEQFF. CDR3 DNA: TGTGCCAGCAGCTCGGCGGGGGGCGCATACAATGAGCAGTTCTTC.

This chain connects TRBV10-3 to TRBJ2-2, with 9 bases aligning to TRBD2. V shed 5 bases and J 2 bases; nucleotides not matched to a gene: 3. In germline, CDR1 is ENHRY, CDR2 SYGVKD. The CDR3 loop spans 15 amino acids. CDR3 residues: CAISWRGGNTGELFF. The CDR3 nucleotides read TGTGCCATCAGTTGGCGGGGGGGAAACACCGGGGAGCTGTTTTTT.

The chain employs TRBV5-4 and TRBJ2-7, with D perhaps matching TRBD1 (6 bases). V lost 0 bases to trimming and J lost 6 bases, with 10 bases between them. CDR1 and CDR2 from the germline V gene are SGHNT and YYREEE (reference sequence). The CDR3 runs to 13 residues. The CDR3 reads CASSLAGQTEQYF. CDR3 DNA: TGTGCCAGCAGCTTGGCGGGACAAACCGAGCAGTACTTC.

The genes are TRBV3-1 (or the pseudogene TRBV3-2) and TRBJ1-6, with no clear D. With 3 bases removed from V and 3 bases from J, the gap between germline ends came to 9 bases. CDR3 length: 15 residues. Germline CDR1 is LGHDT and CDR2 is YNNKEL (reference sequence). The CDR3 bases are TGTGCCAGCAGCCACCGGAGGATCTATAATTCACCCCTCCACTTT. It specifies CASSHRRIYNSPLHF.

This clone was detected only once. J is TRBJ2-4 and V is TRBV4-3, with 7 bases lining up with TRBD2. Germline CDR1 is LGHNA and CDR2 is YSLEER. The V and J ends lost 1 base and 8 bases, in that order; junction bases with no gene match: 2. The CDR3 is 13 residues long. The CDR3 DNA sequence: TGCGCCAGCAGCCAAGTTCGGGGGGACATTCAGTACTTC. This translates into CASSQVRGDIQYF.

This chain uses TRBV19 with TRBJ2-4, with 8 bases matching TRBD2. V shed 10 bases and J 2 bases; nucleotides not matched to a gene: 13. Germline CDR1 LNHDA, CDR2 SQIVND (reference sequence). This CDR3 is 16 amino acids long. The CDR3 is CATRSSGHVSKNIQYF. In nucleotides, the CDR3 is TGTGCCACCCGCTCTAGCGGGCACGTCTCCAAAAACATTCAGTACTTC.

The chain has TRBV7-9 and TRBJ1-4; D might be TRBD1 (5 bases). The CDR3 runs to 15 residues. Trimming removed 3 bases from V and 8 bases from J, with 16 bases in between. CDR1 and CDR2 (germline): SEHNR, FQNEAQ (reference sequence). This CDR3 is CASSFLTGLGEKLFF. The CDR3 nucleotides read TGTGCCAGCAGCTTTTTAACAGGATTAGGAGAAAAACTGTTTTTT.

The genes are TRBV29-1 and TRBJ2-1; 9 bases match TRBD2. The CDR3 has 14 residues. CDR1 SQVTM and CDR2 ANQGSEA come from the germline V gene. The V and J ends lost 7 bases and 2 bases, in that order; junction bases with no gene match: 6. CDR3 loop: CSGSGSEAYNEQFF. For the CDR3, the DNA is TGCAGCGGTAGCGGGAGTGAAGCCTACAATGAGCAGTTCTTC.

This chain links TRBV7-2 with TRBJ2-7, with D possibly being TRBD2 (5 bases). The V gene lost 1 base and the J gene lost 0 bases, with 13 bases spanning the gap. This CDR3 is built from 16 residues. Germline CDR1 and CDR2: SGHTA and FQGNSA. The CDR3 nucleotides read TGTGCCAGCAGCTTAGTACCGGGATCGGCCTCCTACGAGCAGTACTTC. It yields the protein CASSLVPGSASYEQYF.

The rearrangement joins TRBV27 to TRBJ2-1; D may be TRBD2 (5 bases). The CDR3 contains 16 residues. The germline gives CDR1 MNHEY, CDR2 SMNVEV (reference sequence). Trimming took 4 bases from V and 8 from J, leaving 21 bases between them. The CDR3 sequence is CASSSSPGSGFYEQFF. In nucleotides, the CDR3 is TGTGCCAGCAGTTCCTCGCCTGGCTCGGGGTTCTATGAGCAGTTCTTC.

This chain links TRBV9 with TRBJ2-5; weak D call: TRBD1 (6 bases). Trimming took off 3 bases at V and 5 bases at J, with 17 bases between the two ends. The germline CDR1 and CDR2 sequences are SGDLS and YYNGEE. The CDR3 totals 15 residues. DNA of the CDR3: TGTGCCAGCAGCGGGGGACACCTTCAGTGGGAGACCCAGTACTTC. Encoded protein: CASSGGHLQWETQYF.

V and J are TRBV29-1 and TRBJ2-7; TRBD2 matches at 11 bases. This CDR3 is 15 amino acids long. Germline CDR1 SQVTM, CDR2 ANQGSEA. The V gene end was trimmed by 4 bases and the J gene end by 1 base; junction bases not matched to a gene: 6. The CDR3 DNA reads as TGCAGCGTTGCCGGGACTAGCGGCTCTTCCTACGAGCAGTACTTC. Protein sequence: CSVAGTSGSSYEQYF.

V usage is TRBV27 and J usage is TRBJ1-5; D remains unclear. The CDR3 runs 14 residues. With 3 bases removed from V and 2 bases from J, the gap between germline ends came to 8 bases. Germline CDR1 MNHEY, CDR2 SMNVEV (reference sequence). CDR3 protein: CASSFVPGNQPQHF. CDR3 nucleotide sequence: TGTGCCAGCAGTTTTGTCCCAGGCAATCAGCCCCAGCATTTT.

A few counts support this clone. The chain couples TRBV7-2 to TRBJ1-2; TRBD1 aligns across 11 bases. The J segment lost 5 bases and the V segment lost 3 bases, leaving 17 bases of the junction unmatched. The CDR3 is made up of 19 amino acids. Germline V lookup: CDR1 SGHTA, CDR2 FQGNSA. The CDR3 DNA reads as TGTGCCAGCAGCTTCCGTCAGACCGGGACAGGGGGAAGGGGGTATGGCTACACCTTC. This encodes CASSFRQTGTGGRGYGYTF.

V usage is TRBV24-1 and J usage is TRBJ1-5; D remains unclear. This CDR3 has 13 amino acids. The V gene's germline CDR1 is KGHDR and CDR2 SFDVKD. Trimming took off 4 bases at V and 2 bases at J, with 5 bases between the two ends. The CDR3 DNA reads as TGTGCCACCAGTGAGGTAGGCAATCAGCCCCAGCATTTT. Its translation is CATSEVGNQPQHF.

This chain connects TRBV5-1 to TRBJ1-5, with TRBD1 as a possible D gene (6 bases). The CDR3 extends over 16 amino acids. Trimming shortened V by 6 bases and J by 7 bases, and 23 bases separated the two germline ends. Germline V gene lookup returns CDR1 SGHRS and CDR2 YFSETQ. The CDR3 DNA follows: TGCGCCAGCAACTACCAGGGGTGGACAGACAACCAGCCCCAGCATTTT. Translated, it gives CASNYQGWTDNQPQHF.

V and J are TRBV5-1 and TRBJ2-3; no reliable D call. Germline CDR1 and CDR2: SGHRS and YFSETQ. V was clipped by 2 bases and J by 8 bases, with 12 bases between them. The length of the CDR3 is 13 residues. The CDR3 DNA is TGCGCCAGCAGCTTACGAGGTCCCAGTACGCAGTATTTT. It encodes CASSLRGPSTQYF.